This TCR beta chain was captured in a study of response to subunit inactivated influenza vaccine. The CDR3 consists of 18 residues. CDR1 MGHRA and CDR2 YSYEKL come from the germline V gene. V lost 2 bases and J 4 bases, leaving 21 bases between the germline ends. The table lists this clonotype with a count of one. TCRdb analysed the RT-PCR reads with MiXCR anew, one entry per CDR3 protein. The table records a few hundred thousand distinct CDR3 sequences, about 15% of them present only once. This clonotype was obtained from a middle-aged man who received an inactivated influenza vaccine. The chain recombines TRBV4-1 with TRBJ2-1, with D tentatively TRBD1 (6 bases). The material sequenced was PBMCs from blood, taken 12 days after vaccination. CDR3 bases: TGCGCCAGCAGCCAAAATTTAAACAGGGTTGGTGGATACAATGAGCAGTTCTTC. The encoded protein is CASSQNLNRVGGYNEQFF.